A single sample is the source of the 5 T cell receptor beta chains below, sequenced in a study of blood T cell repertoires in COVID-19. Sequenced by immunoSEQ multiplex PCR; TCRdb stores in-frame clones only, minus some. The sample lists approximately 10,000 clones; just under 85% were seen once. The sample comprised peripheral blood. These receptor sequences come from a man aged 50 or older with active COVID-19.

V usage is TRBV7-9 and J usage is TRBJ2-1; 7 bases are shared with TRBD1. Unmatched junction bases numbered 8, after V lost 0 bases and J lost 15 bases. The CDR3 runs 13 residues. Germline V CDR1 and CDR2: SEHNR, FQNEAQ (reference sequence). CDR3 region: CASSLAPTGVVFF. The CDR3 bases are TGTGCCAGCAGCTTAGCGCCTACAGGGGTTGTGTTCTTC.

This clone has only one observation. The chain employs TRBV21-1 and TRBJ2-5; the table's TRBD2 call for D was not verified on the DNA. TRBV21-1 is a pseudogene. The CDR3 covers 11 residues. In DNA form, the CDR3 reads TGTGCCACCATGGAGGGAGAGACCCAGTACTTC. Translating it yields CATMEGETQYF.

The chain links TRBV27 to TRBJ2-7, with a tentative D call TRBD1 (6 bases). Per the germline V gene, CDR1 is MNHEY and CDR2 is SMNVEV (reference sequence). The CDR3 runs 15 residues. V lost 5 bases to trimming and J lost 6 bases, with 20 bases between them. CDR3 sequence (DNA): TGTGCCAGCAGTGACACGGGGACACTTTCGGGCGAGCAGTACTTC. Protein: CASSDTGTLSGEQYF.

The chain is built from TRBV27 and TRBJ1-1; 8 nucleotides align to TRBD1. CDR1 and CDR2 (germline): MNHEY, SMNVEV (reference sequence). This CDR3 has 16 residues. Germline trimming cut 4 bases from V and 0 bases from J; bases unmatched to any gene: 7. The chain's CDR3 is CASSSPGTGMNTEAFF. The CDR3 bases are TGTGCCAGCAGTTCCCCTGGGACAGGTATGAACACTGAAGCTTTCTTT.

The gene calls are TRBV11-3 and TRBJ2-1; 10 positions agree with TRBD1. V shed 5 bases, J shed 8 bases, and the junction held 9 bases outside the gene matches. The CDR3 is 15 residues long. From germline, CDR1 is SGHNT and CDR2 YENEEA. The CDR3 sequence is CASSQEGTGADEQFF. CDR3 in DNA: TGTGCCAGCAGCCAGGAGGGGACAGGGGCAGATGAGCAGTTCTTC.